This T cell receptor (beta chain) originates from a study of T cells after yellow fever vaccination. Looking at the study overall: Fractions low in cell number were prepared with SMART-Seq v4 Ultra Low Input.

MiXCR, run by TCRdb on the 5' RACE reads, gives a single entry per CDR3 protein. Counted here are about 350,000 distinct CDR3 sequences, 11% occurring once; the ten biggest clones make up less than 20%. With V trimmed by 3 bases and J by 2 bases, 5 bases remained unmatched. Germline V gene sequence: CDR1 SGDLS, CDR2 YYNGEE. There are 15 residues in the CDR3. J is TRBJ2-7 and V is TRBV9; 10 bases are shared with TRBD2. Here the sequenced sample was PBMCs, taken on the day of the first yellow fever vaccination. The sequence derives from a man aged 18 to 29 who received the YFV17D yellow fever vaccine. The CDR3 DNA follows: TGTGCCAGCAGCGGACAAAGCGGGGGGGCCTACGAGCAGTACTTC. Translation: CASSGQSGGAYEQYF.